Reported below is one TCR beta chain. What it binds is not known. With 60 Vbeta and 13 Jbeta primers, the PCR was carried out. Profiling relied on immunoSEQ multiplex PCR, and the TCRdb table lists in-frame clones only, not all of them. This listing includes approximately 110,000 clones. The data belong to a study of cytomegalovirus exposure and HLA in healthy donors. Turning to the study itself: From HLA-typed donors, an early data release held approximately 85 million unique TCRs.

V shed 4 bases and J 7 bases; nucleotides not matched to a gene: 3. The CDR3 runs 13 residues. Germline V gene lookup returns CDR1 MNHEY and CDR2 SVGAGI. Findings and caveats of the study: In a later analysis, a missense DCLRE1C variant was linked to TCR beta V- and J-gene trimming. The classifier reportedly diagnosed cytomegalovirus status with high sensitivity and specificity.

The rearrangement joins TRBV6-5 to TRBJ2-1, with 8 positions matching TRBD2. This sequence was found in a man over 45 in good health and CMV-seronegative. Sequences were obtained from PBMCs. CDR3 DNA: TGTGCCAGCAGTTTCCAGCGGGGGAATGAGCAGTTCTTC. Translated, it gives CASSFQRGNEQFF.